The 18 T cell receptor beta chains in this list originate from one sample, sequenced in a study of T cell responses to AZD1222 COVID-19 vaccine. This table comes from immunoSEQ multiplex PCR, and its TCRdb copy is limited to in-frame clones, with some not included. This table has about 42,000 clones, about nine tenths appearing once. The material sequenced was peripheral blood, taken 28 days after the second AZD1222 dose. Source of these receptors: an adult who received the AZD1222 COVID-19 vaccine.

V gene TRBV19 combines with J gene TRBJ2-2, with unresolved D. The CDR3 extends over 15 amino acids. The germline CDR1 and CDR2 sequences are LNHDA and SQIVND (reference sequence). V lost 0 bases, J lost 0 bases, and 5 bases lay in between. Here the CDR3 reads CASSIDSANTGELFF. CDR3 nucleotide sequence: TGTGCCAGTAGTATAGACTCCGCGAACACCGGGGAGCTGTTTTTT. The full variable domain, its missing parts supplied by reference TRBV19 and TRBJ2-2, is DGGITQSPKYLFRKEGQNVTLSCEQNLNHDAMYWYRQDPGQGLRLIYYSQIVNDFQKGDIAEGYSVSREKKESFPLTVTSAQKNPTAFYLCASSIDSANTGELFFGEGSRLTVL.

This rearrangement joins TRBV7-3 to TRBJ2-7; D remains ambiguous. V lost 3 bases and J 7 bases, leaving 13 bases between the germline ends. This CDR3 spans 13 amino acids. Looked up from germline, CDR1 is SGHTA and CDR2 is FQGTGA. The DNA for the CDR3 is TGTGCCAGCAGCTTCGGCACAAACGGGGAGCAGTACTTC. This codes for CASSFGTNGEQYF.

The rearrangement uses TRBV5-1 and TRBJ1-5; 8 bases fit TRBD1. Per the germline V gene, CDR1 is SGHRS and CDR2 is YFSETQ. This CDR3 comprises 15 residues. V lost 1 base and J lost 1; bases outside the gene matches: 1. For the CDR3, the DNA is TGCGCCAGCAGCTTGCAGGGGGCGAGCAATCAGCCCCAGCATTTT. Translation gives CASSLQGASNQPQHF.

V and J are TRBV3-1 (or the pseudogene TRBV3-2) and TRBJ1-4; 10 bases are a match to TRBD1. The CDR3 runs 17 residues. The V gene's germline CDR1 is LGHDT and CDR2 YNNKEL (reference sequence). After removal of 3 bases from V and 2 bases from J, the junction contained 6 bases not matched to a gene. The CDR3 bases are TGTGCCAGCAGCCACTCCGGGACAGGGGTTACTAATGAAAAACTGTTTTTT. It is translated as CASSHSGTGVTNEKLFF.

A few counts support this clone. This rearrangement joins TRBV5-1 to TRBJ2-1, with D unclear. The germline V gene has CDR1 SGHRS and CDR2 YFSETQ. Trimming cost V 4 bases and J 8 bases, with 22 bases left between them. The CDR3 loop spans 16 amino acids. The CDR3 DNA is TGCGCCAGCAGCCAAGCGTCCCGGAGCAACCTCGATGAGCAGTTCTTC. This encodes CASSQASRSNLDEQFF.

CDR3 in DNA: TGTGCCAGTAGTATGCAGGTCGACTCCTACGAGCAGTACTTC. It encodes CASSMQVDSYEQYF. This rearrangement joins TRBV19 to TRBJ2-7; D is unresolved. The CDR3 is 14 amino acids. Germline CDR1 is LNHDA and CDR2 is SQIVND (reference sequence). Trimming took off 3 bases at V and 0 bases at J, with 9 bases between the two ends.

This chain connects TRBV2 to TRBJ1-2; D ambiguous. Germline CDR1 is SNHLY and CDR2 is FYNNEI. The V gene lost 2 bases and the J gene lost 7 bases, with 8 bases spanning the gap. This CDR3 region has 12 residues. CDR3 coding DNA: TGTGCCAGCAGTGAATTGGGAAGTGGCTACACCTTC. It translates to CASSELGSGYTF. Supplemented by reference TRBV2 and TRBJ1-2, the full variable domain reads EPEVTQTPSHQVTQMGQEVILRCVPISNHLYFYWYRQILGQKVEFLVSFYNNEISEKSEIFDDQFSVERPDGSNFTLKIRSTKLEDSAMYFCASSELGSGYTFGSGTRLTVV.

DNA for the CDR3: TGTGCCAGCAGCCAAGATCGGATAACGGGCTACACCTTC. Its protein product is CASSQDRITGYTF. V and J are TRBV3-1 (or the pseudogene TRBV3-2) and TRBJ1-2; D is ambiguous. V shed 0 bases and J shed 8 bases, with 10 bases lying between them. CDR1 is LGHDT, CDR2 YNNKEL, per germline (reference sequence). The CDR3 spans 13 residues.

The chain carries TRBV27 and TRBJ2-3; TRBD2 matches 14 bases. Germline CDR1 and CDR2: MNHEY and SMNVEV (reference sequence). J gave up 4 bases and V 5 bases, and 8 bases lay outside the gene matches. This CDR3 region has 17 residues. The CDR3 coding sequence is TGTGCCAGCAGTCCAACCCTGGGACTAGCGGGAGCAGATACGCAGTATTTT. Its protein product is CASSPTLGLAGADTQYF.

Here the CDR3 DNA reads TGTGCCAGCAGCAAACTCGGACAGCTCCTTTCCGAAGAGACCCAGTACTTC. Protein: CASSKLGQLLSEETQYF. This chain connects TRBV21-1 to TRBJ2-5; TRBD1, the D gene given by the table, was not confirmed from the DNA. TRBV21-1 is termed a pseudogene. The CDR3 has 17 residues.

The J gene is TRBJ2-5, the V gene TRBV9; no reliable D call. The length of the CDR3 is 13 residues. CDR1 is SGDLS and CDR2 is YYNGEE in the germline V gene. Between the trimmed V and J ends, which lost 3 bases and 3 bases, there was a span of 9 bases. The CDR3 is CASSAGPKETQYF. The CDR3 DNA follows: TGTGCCAGCAGCGCCGGACCAAAAGAGACCCAGTACTTC. Filled out from reference TRBV9 and TRBJ2-5, the complete variable domain reads DSGVTQTPKHLITATGQRVTLRCSPRSGDLSVYWYQQSLDQGLQFLIQYYNGEERAKGNILERFSAQQFPDLHSELNLSSLELGDSALYFCASSAGPKETQYFGPGTRLLVL.

This chain connects TRBV5-5 to TRBJ1-3, with TRBD1 as a possible D gene (5 bases). CDR1 is SGHKS and CDR2 is YYEKEE in the germline V gene (reference sequence). The CDR3 has 16 residues. Trimming pared 2 bases from V and 0 bases from J, leaving 12 bases between. The CDR3 DNA is TGTGCCAGCAGCTTCCAGCCGGGGACCTCTGGAAACACCATATATTTT. This encodes CASSFQPGTSGNTIYF.

V and J are TRBV30 and TRBJ2-5, with D possibly TRBD2 on 5 matching bases. The V end lost 2 bases, the J end lost 0 bases, and 13 bases lay between the germline ends. Germline V gives CDR1 GTSNPN, CDR2 SVGIG (reference sequence). The CDR3 runs 15 residues. CDR3 protein: CAWSPERSYQETQYF. The DNA for the CDR3 is TGTGCCTGGAGTCCGGAGCGGAGCTACCAAGAGACCCAGTACTTC.

The chain uses TRBV2 and TRBJ1-6, with 8 bases fitting TRBD1. V lost 3 bases to trimming and J lost 10 bases; unmatched junction nucleotides: 5. This CDR3 comprises 14 residues. The V gene's germline CDR1 is SNHLY and CDR2 FYNNEI. The CDR3 reads CASSEGDRGSPLHF. CDR3 DNA: TGTGCCAGCAGTGAGGGCGACAGGGGCTCACCCCTCCACTTT.

The chain couples TRBV15 to TRBJ1-5; D may be TRBD1 (6 bases). The germline V gene encodes CDR1 LNHNV and CDR2 YYDKDF (reference sequence). The CDR3 spans 14 residues. V lost 0 bases to trimming and J lost 8 bases, with 11 bases between them. The CDR3 region has the DNA TGTGCCACCAGCAGAGATCAGGGGAGGGAGCCCCAGCATTTT. Protein sequence: CATSRDQGREPQHF. Full variable domain (remainder filled in from reference TRBV15 and TRBJ1-5): DAMVIQNPRYQVTQFGKPVTLSCSQTLNHNVMYWYQQKSSQAPKLLFHYYDKDFNNEADTPDNFQSRRPNTSFCFLDIRSPGLGDTAMYLCATSRDQGREPQHFGDGTRLSIL.

In its sample, this clone was seen a few times. This sequence joins TRBV7-9 and TRBJ1-5, with 7 positions matching TRBD1. The CDR3 length is 17 residues. CDR1 SEHNR and CDR2 FQNEAQ come from the germline V gene (reference sequence). Trimming took 1 base from V and 0 from J; bases not matched to a gene: 6. CDR3 protein: CASSLDRTGYSNQPQHF. CDR3 nucleotides: TGTGCCAGCAGCTTAGACAGGACAGGCTATAGCAATCAGCCCCAGCATTTT.

The sample holds a few counts of this clone. This chain uses TRBV4-1 with TRBJ1-5; D gene uncertain. CDR1 is MGHRA, CDR2 YSYEKL, per germline. V lost 4 bases to trimming and J lost 3 bases, with 13 bases between them. This CDR3 has 15 residues. The CDR3 DNA reads as TGCGCCAGCAGCCCCTCGGCAGGTAACAATCAGCCCCAGCATTTT. As protein: CASSPSAGNNQPQHF.

V is TRBV29-1 and J is TRBJ2-5, with D tentatively TRBD2 (5 bases). The CDR3 totals 13 residues. The germline gives CDR1 SQVTM, CDR2 ANQGSEA. V shed 4 bases and J shed 0 bases, with 9 bases lying between them. This CDR3 reads CSVARTDQETQYF. Written as DNA, the CDR3 is TGCAGCGTTGCCAGGACTGACCAAGAGACCCAGTACTTC.